The 22 T cell receptor beta chains listed next were all sequenced from one sample in a study of beta chain features in type 1 diabetes. Expressed TCRB transcripts got sequenced, as all isolated RNA was reverse transcribed. This table comes from immunoSEQ multiplex PCR, and its TCRdb copy is limited to in-frame clones, with some not included. Of 300,000 to 350,000 clones detected, roughly 13% appear once; the ten largest clones hold about 0.016%. Study-wide results and limits: Shortening of TCRB CDR3s, moderate but significant, appeared in all four CD4+ subsets of Type 1 diabetes patients.

These receptors have no known antigen. Specimen: naive CD4+ T cells from blood. These receptors originate from a woman between 18 and 29 years old with type 1 diabetes.

The chain joins TRBV30 to TRBJ2-2; D possibly corresponds to TRBD1 (5 bases). Germline values: CDR1 GTSNPN, CDR2 SVGIG (reference sequence). With 1 base removed from V and 8 bases from J, the gap between germline ends came to 11 bases. The CDR3 contains 13 residues. The CDR3 DNA reads TGTGCCTGGAGTGAACAGCAGGGTGGGGAGCTGTTTTTT. It yields the protein CAWSEQQGGELFF.

This chain joins TRBV30 and TRBJ2-3; 9 bases agree with TRBD2. The germline V gene encodes CDR1 GTSNPN and CDR2 SVGIG (reference sequence). The CDR3 consists of 17 residues. J lost 4 bases, V lost 2 bases, and 13 bases had no gene match. CDR3 amino acids: CAWSRTKVAGAADTQYF. Written as DNA, the CDR3 is TGTGCCTGGAGTCGGACGAAGGTAGCGGGAGCCGCAGATACGCAGTATTTT.

This clone appeared a few times. CDR3 in amino acids: CASSQGIGGRNEQFF. CDR3 nucleotides: TGTGCCAGCAGCCAAGGTATCGGCGGGAGGAATGAGCAGTTCTTC. The chain uses TRBV14 and TRBJ2-1; 8 bases agree with TRBD2. Losses at the gene ends were 1 base for V and 7 bases for J; bases not matched to a gene: 6. This CDR3 contains 15 residues. Germline-derived CDR1 and CDR2 are SGHDN and FVKESK.

This clone was counted between two and nine times. The chain recombines TRBV30 with TRBJ2-3, with TRBD2 matching 7 bases. V lost 3 bases and J lost 5; bases outside the gene matches: 8. The germline gives CDR1 GTSNPN, CDR2 SVGIG (reference sequence). The CDR3 contains 14 residues. CDR3 in amino acids: CAWRSWEGGDTQYF. CDR3 DNA sequence: TGTGCCTGGAGAAGTTGGGAGGGTGGAGATACGCAGTATTTT.

This clone showed up just a few times. This sequence joins TRBV6-5 and TRBJ2-5, with a tentative D call TRBD1 (6 bases). Germline V gene data show CDR1 as MNHEY and CDR2 as SVGAGI. The CDR3 runs 15 residues. V was clipped by 0 bases and J by 1 base, with 9 bases between them. As DNA, the CDR3 is TGTGCCAGCAGTTACTCGGGACACTTCCAAGAGACCCAGTACTTC. This sequence encodes CASSYSGHFQETQYF.

V and J are TRBV6-6 and TRBJ2-7, with 7 bases that match TRBD2. This CDR3 is 16 amino acids long. With 0 bases clipped from V and 2 bases from J, the junction kept 7 bases outside the gene matches. Germline-derived CDR1 and CDR2 are MNHNY and SVGAGI (reference sequence). For the CDR3, the DNA is TGTGCCAGCAGTTACTCTCAGTTGGCGGGAGCCTACGAGCAGTACTTC. Amino acid sequence: CASSYSQLAGAYEQYF.

This clone has more than one count but fewer than ten. CDR3 loop: CASSGSGQAGTGELFF. CDR3 nucleotides: TGTGCCAGCAGCGGATCGGGACAGGCCGGCACCGGGGAGCTGTTTTTT. This chain connects TRBV9 to TRBJ2-2, with 8 bases aligning to TRBD1. With V trimmed by 3 bases and J by 4 bases, 8 bases remained unmatched. The CDR3 sequence is 16 residues long. The germline V gene encodes CDR1 SGDLS and CDR2 YYNGEE.

In its sample, this clone was seen a few times. This chain links TRBV28 with TRBJ2-7; weak D call: TRBD1 (8 bases). The CDR3 loop spans 17 amino acids. Germline V gene data show CDR1 as MDHEN and CDR2 as SYDVKM. With 3 bases removed from V and 7 bases from J, the gap between germline ends came to 25 bases. The CDR3 loop is CASSFLEGNRGGGEQYF. The CDR3 bases are TGTGCCAGCAGTTTCCTCGAAGGGAACAGGGGGGGTGGGGAGCAGTACTTC. The full variable domain, its missing parts supplied by reference TRBV28 and TRBJ2-7, is DVKVTQSSRYLVKRTGEKVFLECVQDMDHENMFWYRQDPGLGLRLIYFSYDVKMKEKGDIPEGYSVSREKKERFSLILESASTNQTSMYLCASSFLEGNRGGGEQYFGPGTRLTVT.

This clone was seen once. CDR3 amino acids: CASSVSHNQETQYF. CDR3 DNA sequence: TGTGCCAGCAGCGTAAGTCACAACCAAGAGACCCAGTACTTC. V usage is TRBV9 and J usage is TRBJ2-5, with D unresolved. CDR3 length equals 14 residues. V was cut by 1 base and J by 0 bases, with 7 bases left in between. The germline CDR1 and CDR2 sequences are SGDLS and YYNGEE.

This clone was detected only a few times. V gene TRBV7-2 combines with J gene TRBJ2-7; 10 bases agree with TRBD2. CDR1 SGHTA and CDR2 FQGNSA come from the germline V gene. The ends lost 7 bases at V and 0 bases at J; junction bases unmatched: 3. The CDR3 has 14 residues. The CDR3: CASTQREGSYEQYF. CDR3 nucleotides: TGTGCCAGCACCCAGCGGGAGGGCTCCTACGAGCAGTACTTC.

The rearrangement links TRBV7-2 to TRBJ2-1; 9 nucleotides align to TRBD1. J was trimmed by 5 bases and V by 5 bases; bases with no gene match: 4. CDR3 size: 14 residues. The germline CDR1 and CDR2 sequences are SGHTA and FQGNSA. CDR3 sequence reads: CASSRDRADNEQFF. DNA of the CDR3: TGTGCCAGCAGCCGGGACAGGGCTGACAATGAGCAGTTCTTC.

This chain connects TRBV7-2 to TRBJ2-5; 8 nucleotides agree with TRBD2. V was pared by 2 bases and J by 1 base, with 0 bases of the junction left unmatched. This CDR3 contains 14 residues. Germline values: CDR1 SGHTA, CDR2 FQGNSA. The CDR3 loop reads CASSLTSGQETQYF. For the CDR3, the DNA is TGTGCCAGCAGCTTAACTAGCGGCCAAGAGACCCAGTACTTC.

The chain links TRBV6-5 to TRBJ1-5, with a weak D call TRBD1 (5 bases). Germline V gene lookup returns CDR1 MNHEY and CDR2 SVGAGI. The CDR3 loop spans 12 amino acids. Trimming stripped 8 bases from V and 4 bases from J, with 9 bases between. The CDR3 protein is CASGDLNQPQHF. CDR3 DNA sequence: TGTGCCAGCGGGGACTTGAATCAGCCCCAGCATTTT.

J is TRBJ1-5 and V is TRBV19, with no clear D. V was pared by 4 bases and J by 6 bases, with 10 bases between. The CDR3 has 13 residues. Germline loops: CDR1 LNHDA, CDR2 SQIVND (reference sequence). For the CDR3, the DNA is TGTGCCAGTAGTAGGGCAGGTGGTCAGCCCCAGCATTTT. It encodes CASSRAGGQPQHF.

This clone has just a few counts. This chain links TRBV7-2 with TRBJ1-2; 8 nucleotides line up with TRBD1. V shed 1 base and J 3 bases; nucleotides not matched to a gene: 4. The CDR3 is made up of 15 amino acids. CDR1 is SGHTA, CDR2 FQGNSA, per germline. DNA for the CDR3: TGTGCCAGCAGCTTAGTCCCAGGGGGCGACTATGGCTACACCTTC. This gives the protein CASSLVPGGDYGYTF.

This clone was seen more than once but under ten times. As DNA, the CDR3 is TGTGCCAGCAGGCGGACAGGTCGCAATCAGCCCCAGCATTTT. It codes for CASRRTGRNQPQHF. The chain joins TRBV27 to TRBJ1-5; 7 positions match TRBD1. The ends lost 6 bases at V and 2 bases at J; junction bases unmatched: 4. CDR1 and CDR2 (germline): MNHEY, SMNVEV (reference sequence). The CDR3 runs 14 residues.

In this sample, this clone turned up a few times. The V and J genes are TRBV4-3 and TRBJ2-1, with D possibly matching TRBD2 (6 bases). The V gene's germline CDR1 is LGHNA and CDR2 YSLEER. CDR3 length: 18 amino acids. V lost 1 base and J lost 2, with 18 bases in between. Here the CDR3 reads CASSQVQRRGGPYNEQFF. CDR3 coding DNA: TGCGCCAGCAGCCAAGTCCAACGTCGGGGAGGACCCTACAATGAGCAGTTCTTC.

There are a few counts of this clone. The rearrangement links TRBV19 to TRBJ2-3; TRBD2 aligns across 9 bases. After removal of 2 bases from V and 5 bases from J, the junction contained 11 bases not matched to a gene. There are 17 residues in the CDR3. The germline gives CDR1 LNHDA, CDR2 SQIVND (reference sequence). The CDR3 spells CASSITGAGGPVDTQYF. The CDR3 nucleotides are TGTGCCAGTAGTATAACGGGAGCGGGAGGCCCGGTAGATACGCAGTATTTT.

This chain joins TRBV7-8 and TRBJ1-3; 8 bases are shared with TRBD1. The CDR3 spans 16 residues. Germline lookup yields CDR1 SGHVS and CDR2 FQNEAQ. J was trimmed by 1 base and V by 5 bases; bases with no gene match: 7. The CDR3 is CASSLGTGPSGNTIYF. The CDR3 DNA reads as TGTGCCAGCAGCCTAGGGACAGGCCCTTCTGGAAACACCATATATTTT.

The chain carries TRBV28 and TRBJ1-5, with D possibly TRBD1 on 6 matching bases. Per the germline V gene, CDR1 is MDHEN and CDR2 is SYDVKM. This CDR3 region has 14 residues. V lost 10 bases and J 5 bases, leaving 18 bases between the germline ends. The CDR3 protein is CATMGGGADQPQHF. The CDR3 coding sequence is TGTGCCACCATGGGTGGGGGGGCAGATCAGCCCCAGCATTTT.

CDR3: CASSLQRGTGGHVLTF. In DNA, the CDR3 is TGTGCCAGCAGCTTACAAAGAGGCACGGGAGGCCACGTCCTGACTTTC. V usage is TRBV7-9 and J usage is TRBJ2-6, with 7 bases aligning to TRBD2. Per germline, CDR1 SEHNR and CDR2 FQNEAQ (reference sequence). CDR3 length equals 16 residues. V lost 2 bases, J lost 11 bases, and 12 bases stayed unmatched.

In this sample, this clone turned up a few times. The genes are TRBV11-2 and TRBJ2-3; TRBD2 is a possible D gene (5 bases). The CDR3 sequence is 15 residues long. Trimming removed 0 bases from V and 6 bases from J, with 13 bases in between. Germline V CDR1 and CDR2: SGHAT, FQNNGV. The CDR3 bases are TGTGCCAGCAGCTTAGAAACCCTAGCCGGGGATACGCAGTATTTT. Amino acids: CASSLETLAGDTQYF.